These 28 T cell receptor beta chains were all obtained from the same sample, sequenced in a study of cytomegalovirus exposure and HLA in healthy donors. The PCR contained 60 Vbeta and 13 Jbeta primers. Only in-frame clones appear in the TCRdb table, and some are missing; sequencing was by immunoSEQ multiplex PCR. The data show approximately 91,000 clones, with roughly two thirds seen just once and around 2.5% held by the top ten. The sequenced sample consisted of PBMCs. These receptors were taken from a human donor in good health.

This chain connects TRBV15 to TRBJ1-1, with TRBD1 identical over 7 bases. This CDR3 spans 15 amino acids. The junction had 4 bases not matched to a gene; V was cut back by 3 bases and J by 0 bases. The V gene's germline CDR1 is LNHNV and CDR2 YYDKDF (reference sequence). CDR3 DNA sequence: TGTGCCACCAGCAGCACCGGGACAGTGAACACTGAAGCTTTCTTT. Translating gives CATSSTGTVNTEAFF.

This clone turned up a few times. CDR3 in DNA: TGTGCCAGCAGTTACAGCGGGGCACCGACCCAGTACTTC. It translates to CASSYSGAPTQYF. This chain joins TRBV6-5 and TRBJ2-5; 7 bases are shared with TRBD2. J was trimmed by 7 bases and V by 2 bases; bases with no gene match: 4. The CDR3 runs 13 residues. Per the germline V gene, CDR1 is MNHEY and CDR2 is SVGAGI.

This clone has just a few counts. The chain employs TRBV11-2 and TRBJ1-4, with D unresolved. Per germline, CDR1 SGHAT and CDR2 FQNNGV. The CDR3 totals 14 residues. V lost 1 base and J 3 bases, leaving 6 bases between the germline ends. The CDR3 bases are TGTGCCAGCAGCTTAGGCAGTCCTAATGAAAAACTGTTTTTT. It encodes CASSLGSPNEKLFF.

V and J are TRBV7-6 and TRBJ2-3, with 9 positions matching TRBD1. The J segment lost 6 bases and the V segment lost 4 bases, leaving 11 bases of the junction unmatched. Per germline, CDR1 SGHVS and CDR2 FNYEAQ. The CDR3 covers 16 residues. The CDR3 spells CASSSPGTGSPDTQYF. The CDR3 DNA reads TGTGCCAGCAGCTCTCCCGGGACAGGGAGTCCGGATACGCAGTATTTT.

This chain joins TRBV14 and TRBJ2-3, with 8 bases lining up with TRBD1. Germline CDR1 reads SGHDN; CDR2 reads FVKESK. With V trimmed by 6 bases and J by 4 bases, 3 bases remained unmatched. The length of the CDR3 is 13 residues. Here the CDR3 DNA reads TGTGCCAGCAGTGCAGGGGGCCCAGATACGCAGTATTTT. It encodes CASSAGGPDTQYF.

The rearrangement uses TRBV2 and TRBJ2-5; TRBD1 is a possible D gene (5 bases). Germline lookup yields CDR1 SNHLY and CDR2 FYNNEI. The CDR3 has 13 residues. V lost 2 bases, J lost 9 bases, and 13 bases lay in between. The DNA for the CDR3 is TGTGCCAGCAGTGAAACAGCGCAAGGGGCCCAGTACTTC. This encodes CASSETAQGAQYF.

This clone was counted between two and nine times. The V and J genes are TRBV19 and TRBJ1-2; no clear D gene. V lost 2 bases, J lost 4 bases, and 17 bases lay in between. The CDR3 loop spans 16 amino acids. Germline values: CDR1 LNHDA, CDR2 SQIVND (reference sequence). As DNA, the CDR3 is TGTGCCAGTAGTATATGGACTGAGGGCTGGCGCTATGGCTACACCTTC. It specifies CASSIWTEGWRYGYTF. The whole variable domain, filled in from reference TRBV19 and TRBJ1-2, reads DGGITQSPKYLFRKEGQNVTLSCEQNLNHDAMYWYRQDPGQGLRLIYYSQIVNDFQKGDIAEGYSVSREKKESFPLTVTSAQKNPTAFYLCASSIWTEGWRYGYTFGSGTRLTVV.

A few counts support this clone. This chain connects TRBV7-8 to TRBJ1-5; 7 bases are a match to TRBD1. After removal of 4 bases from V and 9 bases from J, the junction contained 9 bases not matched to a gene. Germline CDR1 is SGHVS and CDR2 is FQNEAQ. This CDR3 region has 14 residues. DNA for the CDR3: TGTGCCAGCAGCTCACCGGGACAGTTTTGGCCCCAGCATTTT. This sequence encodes CASSSPGQFWPQHF.

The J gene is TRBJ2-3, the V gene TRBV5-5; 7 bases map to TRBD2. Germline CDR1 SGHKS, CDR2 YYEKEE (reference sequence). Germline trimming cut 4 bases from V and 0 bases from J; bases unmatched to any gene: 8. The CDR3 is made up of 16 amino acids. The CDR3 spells CASSTGTTASTDTQYF. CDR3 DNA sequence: TGTGCCAGCAGCACCGGGACTACCGCTAGCACAGATACGCAGTATTTT.

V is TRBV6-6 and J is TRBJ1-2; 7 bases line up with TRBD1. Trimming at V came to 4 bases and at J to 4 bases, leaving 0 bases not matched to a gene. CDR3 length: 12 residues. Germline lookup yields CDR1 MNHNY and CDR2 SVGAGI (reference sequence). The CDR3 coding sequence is TGTGCCAGCAGTTCAGGGGGCTATGGCTACACCTTC. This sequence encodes CASSSGGYGYTF.

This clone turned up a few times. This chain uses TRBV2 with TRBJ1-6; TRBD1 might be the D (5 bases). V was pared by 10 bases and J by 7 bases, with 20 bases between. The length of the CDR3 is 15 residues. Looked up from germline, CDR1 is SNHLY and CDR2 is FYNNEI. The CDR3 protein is CATRSSGGENSPLHF. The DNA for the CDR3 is TGTGCCACCCGTTCAAGCGGGGGGGAGAATTCACCCCTCCACTTT.

The CDR3 region is CASSLVSGGGSYGYTF. The CDR3 region has the DNA TGCGCCAGCAGCTTGGTGTCCGGCGGAGGAAGCTATGGCTACACCTTC. The genes are TRBV5-1 and TRBJ1-2; D remains ambiguous. This CDR3 region has 16 residues. Trimming took 0 bases from V and 4 from J, leaving 16 bases between them. CDR1 is SGHRS, CDR2 YFSETQ, per germline.

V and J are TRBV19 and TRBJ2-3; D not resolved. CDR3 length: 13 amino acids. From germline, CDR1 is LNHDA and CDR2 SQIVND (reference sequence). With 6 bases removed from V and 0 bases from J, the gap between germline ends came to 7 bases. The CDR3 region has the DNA TGTGCCAGTAGGAACTGGAGCACAGATACGCAGTATTTT. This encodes CASRNWSTDTQYF.

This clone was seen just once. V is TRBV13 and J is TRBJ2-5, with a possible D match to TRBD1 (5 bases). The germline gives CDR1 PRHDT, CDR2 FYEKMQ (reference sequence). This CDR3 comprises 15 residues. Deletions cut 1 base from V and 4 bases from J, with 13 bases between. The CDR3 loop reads CASSLAAGYGETQYF. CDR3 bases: TGTGCCAGCAGCTTAGCTGCAGGGTATGGAGAGACCCAGTACTTC.

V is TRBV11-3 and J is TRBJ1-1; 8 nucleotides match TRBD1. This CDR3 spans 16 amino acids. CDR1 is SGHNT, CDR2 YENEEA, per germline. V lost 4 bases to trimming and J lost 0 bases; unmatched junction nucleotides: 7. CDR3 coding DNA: TGTGCCAGCAGCTACGACTTGGGACAGGTGAACACTGAAGCTTTCTTT. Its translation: CASSYDLGQVNTEAFF.

The CDR3 sequence: CASSKETGSYNSPLHF. CDR3 nucleotides: TGTGCCAGCAGCAAAGAGACAGGGAGCTATAATTCACCCCTCCACTTT. This chain links TRBV21-1 with TRBJ1-6; TRBD1 is the table's D call, not checked against the DNA. TRBV21-1 is assigned pseudogene status. The length of the CDR3 is 16 residues.

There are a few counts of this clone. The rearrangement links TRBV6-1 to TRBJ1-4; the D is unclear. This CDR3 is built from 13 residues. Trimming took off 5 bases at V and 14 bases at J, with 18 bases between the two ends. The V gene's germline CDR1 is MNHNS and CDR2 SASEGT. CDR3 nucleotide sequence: TGTGCCAGCAGTCCCTGGGAGGGCAGCACCCTGTTTTTT. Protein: CASSPWEGSTLFF.

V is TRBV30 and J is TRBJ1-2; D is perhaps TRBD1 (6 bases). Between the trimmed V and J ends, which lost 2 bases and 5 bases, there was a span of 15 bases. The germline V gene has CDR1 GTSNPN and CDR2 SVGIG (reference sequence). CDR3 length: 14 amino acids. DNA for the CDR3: TGTGCCTGGAGTCCCGGTGAAGGGGGATATGGCTACACCTTC. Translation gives CAWSPGEGGYGYTF.

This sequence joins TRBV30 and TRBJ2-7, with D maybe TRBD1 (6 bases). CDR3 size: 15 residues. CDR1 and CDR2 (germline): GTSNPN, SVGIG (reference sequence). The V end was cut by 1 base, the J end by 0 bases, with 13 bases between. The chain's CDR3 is CAWSDLQGYSYEQYF. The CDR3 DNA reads TGTGCCTGGAGTGATCTACAGGGTTACTCCTACGAGCAGTACTTC.

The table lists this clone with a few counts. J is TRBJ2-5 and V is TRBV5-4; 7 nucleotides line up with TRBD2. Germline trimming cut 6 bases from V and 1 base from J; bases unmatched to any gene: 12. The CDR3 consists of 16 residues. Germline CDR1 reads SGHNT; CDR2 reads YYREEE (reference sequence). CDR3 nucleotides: TGTGCCAGCACCCGAGGGGCTAGCGGCTTCCAAGAGACCCAGTACTTC. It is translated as CASTRGASGFQETQYF.

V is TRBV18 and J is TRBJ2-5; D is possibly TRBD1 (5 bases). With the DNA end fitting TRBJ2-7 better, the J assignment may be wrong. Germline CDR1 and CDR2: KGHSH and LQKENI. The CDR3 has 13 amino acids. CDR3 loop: CASSGRASYEQYF. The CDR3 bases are TGTGCCAGCTCAGGCAGGGCAAGCTACGAGCAGTACTTC.

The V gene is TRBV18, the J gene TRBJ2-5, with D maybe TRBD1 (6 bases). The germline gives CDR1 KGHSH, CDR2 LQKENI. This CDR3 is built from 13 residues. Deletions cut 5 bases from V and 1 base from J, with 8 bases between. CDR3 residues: CASSVTGQETQYF. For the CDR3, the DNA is TGTGCCAGCTCAGTGACAGGCCAAGAGACCCAGTACTTC.

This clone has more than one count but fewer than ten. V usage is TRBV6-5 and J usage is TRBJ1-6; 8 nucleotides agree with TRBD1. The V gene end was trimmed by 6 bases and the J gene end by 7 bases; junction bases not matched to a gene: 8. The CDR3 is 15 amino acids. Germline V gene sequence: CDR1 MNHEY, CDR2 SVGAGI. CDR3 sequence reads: CASSRPTGENSPLHF. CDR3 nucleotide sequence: TGTGCCAGCAGCCGACCGACAGGGGAAAATTCACCCCTCCACTTT.

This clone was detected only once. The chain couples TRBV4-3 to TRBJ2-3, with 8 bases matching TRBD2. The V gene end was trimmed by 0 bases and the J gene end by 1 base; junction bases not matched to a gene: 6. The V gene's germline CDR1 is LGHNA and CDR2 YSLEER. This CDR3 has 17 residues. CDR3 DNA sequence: TGCGCCAGCAGCCAAGATCGCGATAGCGGGGGCACAGATACGCAGTATTTT. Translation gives CASSQDRDSGGTDTQYF.

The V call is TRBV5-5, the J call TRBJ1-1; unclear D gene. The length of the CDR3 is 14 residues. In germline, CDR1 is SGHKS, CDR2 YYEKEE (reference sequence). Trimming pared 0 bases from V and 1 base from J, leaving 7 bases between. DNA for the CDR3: TGTGCCAGCAGCTTGGCGGGAGGGAACACTGAAGCTTTCTTT. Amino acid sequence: CASSLAGGNTEAFF.

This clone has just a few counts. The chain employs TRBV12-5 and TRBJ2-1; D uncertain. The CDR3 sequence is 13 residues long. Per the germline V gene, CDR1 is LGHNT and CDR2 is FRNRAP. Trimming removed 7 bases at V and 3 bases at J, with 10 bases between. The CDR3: CASVQAHYNEQFF. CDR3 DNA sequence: TGTGCTAGTGTGCAGGCTCACTACAATGAGCAGTTCTTC.

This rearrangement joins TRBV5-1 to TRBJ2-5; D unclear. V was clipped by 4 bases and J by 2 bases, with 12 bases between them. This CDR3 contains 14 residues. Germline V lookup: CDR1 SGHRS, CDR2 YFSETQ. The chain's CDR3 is CASSPSPKQETQYF. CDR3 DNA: TGCGCCAGCAGCCCCAGTCCGAAGCAAGAGACCCAGTACTTC.

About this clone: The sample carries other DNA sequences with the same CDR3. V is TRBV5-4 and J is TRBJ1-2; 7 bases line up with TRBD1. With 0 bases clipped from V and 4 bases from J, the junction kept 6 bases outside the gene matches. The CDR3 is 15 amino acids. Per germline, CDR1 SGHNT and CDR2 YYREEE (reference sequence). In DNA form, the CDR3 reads TGTGCCAGCAGCTTGGGACAGGGCCCCTCCTATGGCTACACCTTC. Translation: CASSLGQGPSYGYTF.